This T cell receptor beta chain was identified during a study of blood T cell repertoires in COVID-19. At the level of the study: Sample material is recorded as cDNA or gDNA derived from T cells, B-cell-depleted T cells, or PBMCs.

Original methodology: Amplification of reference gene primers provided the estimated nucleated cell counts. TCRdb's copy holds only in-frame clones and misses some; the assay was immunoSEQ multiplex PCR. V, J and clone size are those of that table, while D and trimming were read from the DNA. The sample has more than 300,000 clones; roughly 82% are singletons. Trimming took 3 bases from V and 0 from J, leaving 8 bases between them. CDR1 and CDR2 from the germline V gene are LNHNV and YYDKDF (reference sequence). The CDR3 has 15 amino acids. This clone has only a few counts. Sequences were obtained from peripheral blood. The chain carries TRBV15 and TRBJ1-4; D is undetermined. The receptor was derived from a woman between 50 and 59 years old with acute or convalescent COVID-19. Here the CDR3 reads CATSSNIATNEKLFF. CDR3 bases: TGTGCCACCAGCAGTAACATTGCAACTAATGAAAAACTGTTTTTT.